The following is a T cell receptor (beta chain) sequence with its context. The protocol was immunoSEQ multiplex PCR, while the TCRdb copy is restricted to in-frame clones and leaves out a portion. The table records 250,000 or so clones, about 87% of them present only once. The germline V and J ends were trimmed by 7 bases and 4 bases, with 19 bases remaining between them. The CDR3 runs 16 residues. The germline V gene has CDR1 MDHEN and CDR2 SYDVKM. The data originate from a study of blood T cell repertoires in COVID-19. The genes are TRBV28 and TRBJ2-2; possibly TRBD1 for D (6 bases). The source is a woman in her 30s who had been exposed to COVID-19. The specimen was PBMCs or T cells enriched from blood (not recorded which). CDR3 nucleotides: TGTGCCAGCACAAACTACAGGGTCGGGGCCACCGGGGAGCTGTTTTTT. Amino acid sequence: CASTNYRVGATGELFF. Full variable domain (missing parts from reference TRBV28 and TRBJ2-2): DVKVTQSSRYLVKRTGEKVFLECVQDMDHENMFWYRQDPGLGLRLIYFSYDVKMKEKGDIPEGYSVSREKKERFSLILESASTNQTSMYLCASTNYRVGATGELFFGEGSRLTVL.